This T cell receptor (beta chain) was sequenced for a study of radiotherapy plus CTLA-4 blockade in lung cancer. Overall study: Of all patients, around 18% responded objectively and about 34% showed disease control.

The CDR3 runs to 15 residues. With V trimmed by 4 bases and J by 2 bases, 5 bases remained unmatched. Germline V gene data show CDR1 as SGHTA and CDR2 as FQGNSA. On this clone itself: Antigen unknown.

Using immunoSEQ multiplex PCR, the repertoire was profiled, and TCRdb retains in-frame clones only, with some absent. The sample carries 50,000 or so clones, more than 65% recorded once. Study-level points and caveats: Subsequent to radiotherapy plus ipilimumab, tumor-derived TCR clones underwent expansion in blood. Increased serum interferon-beta after radiation also reportedly predicted response strongly.

Those with chemo-refractory metastatic non-small-cell lung cancer were treated with focal radiation combined with CTLA-4 blockade using ipilimumab. The clonotype comes from a human donor with non-small cell lung cancer who had a partial response to radiotherapy plus ipilimumab. The V gene is TRBV7-2, the J gene TRBJ2-3; 8 bases line up with TRBD2. The material sequenced was peripheral blood, taken from a patient treated with radiotherapy plus ipilimumab. CDR3 sequence reads: CASSSTSAYTDTQYF. The CDR3 DNA follows: TGTGCCAGCAGCTCGACTAGCGCCTACACAGATACGCAGTATTTT. Combining the CDR3 with reference TRBV7-2 and TRBJ2-3 gives the whole variable domain GAGVSQSPSNKVTEKGKDVELRCDPISGHTALYWYRQSLGQGLEFLIYFQGNSAPDKSGLPSDRFSAERTGGSVSTLTIQRTQQEDSAVYLCASSSTSAYTDTQYFGPGTRLTVL.